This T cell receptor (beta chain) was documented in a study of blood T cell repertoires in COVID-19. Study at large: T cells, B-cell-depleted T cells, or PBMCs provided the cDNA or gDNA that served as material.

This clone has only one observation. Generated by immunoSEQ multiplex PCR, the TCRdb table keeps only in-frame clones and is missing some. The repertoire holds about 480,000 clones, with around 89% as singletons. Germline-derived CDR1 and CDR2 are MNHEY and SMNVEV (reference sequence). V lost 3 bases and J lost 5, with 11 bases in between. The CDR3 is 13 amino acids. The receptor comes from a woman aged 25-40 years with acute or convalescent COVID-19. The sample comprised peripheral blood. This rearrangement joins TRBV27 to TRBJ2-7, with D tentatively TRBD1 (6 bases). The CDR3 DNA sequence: TGTGCCAGCAGTTTCAGGGGCTGGGACGAGCAGTACTTC. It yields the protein CASSFRGWDEQYF.